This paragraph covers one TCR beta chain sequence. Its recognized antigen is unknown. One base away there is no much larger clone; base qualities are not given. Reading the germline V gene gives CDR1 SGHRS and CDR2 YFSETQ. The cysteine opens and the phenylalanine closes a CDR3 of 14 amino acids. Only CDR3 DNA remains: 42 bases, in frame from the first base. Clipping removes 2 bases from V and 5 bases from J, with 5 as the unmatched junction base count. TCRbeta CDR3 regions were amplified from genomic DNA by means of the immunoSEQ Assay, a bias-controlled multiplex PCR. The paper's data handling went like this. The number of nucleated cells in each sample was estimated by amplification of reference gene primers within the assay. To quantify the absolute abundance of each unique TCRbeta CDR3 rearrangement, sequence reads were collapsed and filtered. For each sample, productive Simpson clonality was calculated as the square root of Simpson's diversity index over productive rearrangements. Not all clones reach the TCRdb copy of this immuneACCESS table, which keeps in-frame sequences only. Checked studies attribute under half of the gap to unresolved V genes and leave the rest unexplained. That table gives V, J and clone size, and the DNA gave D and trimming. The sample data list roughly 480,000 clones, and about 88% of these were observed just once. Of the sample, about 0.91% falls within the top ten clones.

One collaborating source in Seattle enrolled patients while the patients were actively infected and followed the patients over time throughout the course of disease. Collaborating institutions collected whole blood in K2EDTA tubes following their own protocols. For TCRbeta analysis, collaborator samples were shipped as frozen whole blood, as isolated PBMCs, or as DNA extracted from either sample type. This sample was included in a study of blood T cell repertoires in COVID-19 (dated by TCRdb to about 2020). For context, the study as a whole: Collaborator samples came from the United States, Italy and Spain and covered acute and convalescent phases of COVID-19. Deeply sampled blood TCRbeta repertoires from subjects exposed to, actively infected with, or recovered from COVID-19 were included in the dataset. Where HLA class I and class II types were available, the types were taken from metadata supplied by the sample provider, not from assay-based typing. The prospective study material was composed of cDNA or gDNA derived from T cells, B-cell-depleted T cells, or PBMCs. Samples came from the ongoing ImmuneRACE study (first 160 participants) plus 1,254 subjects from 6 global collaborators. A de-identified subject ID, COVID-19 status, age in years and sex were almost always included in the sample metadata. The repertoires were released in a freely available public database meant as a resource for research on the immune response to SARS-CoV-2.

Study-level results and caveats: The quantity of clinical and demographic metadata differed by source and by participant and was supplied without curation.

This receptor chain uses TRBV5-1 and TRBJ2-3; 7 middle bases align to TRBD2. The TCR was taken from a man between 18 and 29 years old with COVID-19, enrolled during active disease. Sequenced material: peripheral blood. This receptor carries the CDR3 CASSLSGAEDTQYF. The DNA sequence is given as TGCGCCAGCAGCTTAAGCGGGGCTGAAGATACGCAGTATTTT.